In its sample, the clone carrying this TCR beta chain was seen a few times. The antigen is not known. This CDR3 region has 14 residues. Germline V lookup: CDR1 SGHNT, CDR2 YENEEA. With 5 bases clipped from V and 4 bases from J, the junction kept 7 bases outside the gene matches. The data were obtained in a study of T cell responses to AZD1222 COVID-19 vaccine. General study results and limits: As reported, nearly half of all spike-specific TCRs target variant regions that are unmutated. The donors showed a predominance of white British ancestry and of females, with possible underestimation of clonal diversity. Repertoire samples came only from after the peak T cell response.

Assay: immunoSEQ multiplex PCR; the TCRdb copy retains only in-frame clones and omits some. The sample contains around 130,000 clones, 94% of which appear only once. V and J are TRBV11-3 and TRBJ1-1; 7 bases line up with TRBD1. The TCR sequence derives from an adult in good health. Sequencing used peripheral blood, obtained on day 0 of AZD1222 vaccination. The CDR3 is CASSPTTGSTEAFF. The CDR3 coding sequence is TGTGCCAGCAGCCCAACGACAGGGAGCACTGAAGCTTTCTTT.